Following are 13 T cell receptor beta chains from one sample sequenced in a study of blood T cell repertoires in COVID-19. Some clones are missing from TCRdb's copy, which holds only in-frame ones; the method was immunoSEQ multiplex PCR. Of about 67,000 clones in the sample, roughly 79% are singletons; the top ten hold roughly 6.3%. Sequencing was done on a sample of peripheral blood. These TCRs come from a woman in her sixties or seventies with acute or convalescent COVID-19.

The chain is built from TRBV19 and TRBJ1-6; D unresolved. V was cut by 6 bases and J by 16 bases, with 13 bases left in between. The CDR3 sequence is 11 residues long. Germline V gene sequence: CDR1 LNHDA, CDR2 SQIVND (reference sequence). In DNA form, the CDR3 reads TGTGCCAGTAGGTCGGCGGTTTCACTCCACTTT. Its translation: CASRSAVSLHF.

This clone has more than one count but fewer than ten. The rearrangement links TRBV6-4 to TRBJ1-1; TRBD1 matches at 8 bases. CDR3 length: 14 amino acids. Germline-derived CDR1 and CDR2 are MRHNA and SNTAGT. Trimming at V came to 4 bases and at J to 5 bases, leaving 6 bases not matched to a gene. The CDR3 DNA is TGTGCCAGCAGTGCAACAGGGGGAGCGACTGAAGCTTTCTTT. As protein: CASSATGGATEAFF.

In its sample, this clone was seen a few times. This chain joins TRBV6-5 and TRBJ1-4, with 7 positions matching TRBD1. Germline CDR1 and CDR2: MNHEY and SVGAGI. With 6 bases clipped from V and 5 bases from J, the junction kept 9 bases outside the gene matches. The CDR3 has 15 amino acids. The CDR3 spells CASRLTTGLNEKLFF. CDR3 DNA: TGTGCCAGCAGGTTGACGACAGGGCTGAATGAAAAACTGTTTTTT.

V gene TRBV19 combines with J gene TRBJ1-5; possibly TRBD1 for D (6 bases). The germline V and J ends were trimmed by 6 bases and 0 bases, with 15 bases remaining between them. Germline values: CDR1 LNHDA, CDR2 SQIVND (reference sequence). The CDR3 has 16 residues. CDR3 sequence (DNA): TGTGCCAGTAGGGTAACAGGGAGAGCTAGCAATCAGCCCCAGCATTTT. It yields the protein CASRVTGRASNQPQHF.

The chain links TRBV7-3 to TRBJ2-5; D might be TRBD1 (6 bases). Germline V gene sequence: CDR1 SGHTA, CDR2 FQGTGA. Trimming took 4 bases from V and 3 from J, leaving 9 bases between them. The CDR3 consists of 13 residues. The CDR3 is CASSSGVEETQYF. The CDR3, as DNA: TGTGCCAGCAGCTCAGGGGTGGAAGAGACCCAGTACTTC. Filled out from reference TRBV7-3 and TRBJ2-5, the complete variable domain reads GAGVSQTPSNKVTEKGKYVELRCDPISGHTALYWYRQSLGQGPEFLIYFQGTGAADDSGLPNDRFFAVRPEGSVSTLKIQRTERGDSAVYLCASSSGVEETQYFGPGTRLLVL.

The chain couples TRBV19 to TRBJ1-6; D may be TRBD1 (6 bases). Germline CDR1 LNHDA, CDR2 SQIVND (reference sequence). With 6 bases removed from V and 8 bases from J, the gap between germline ends came to 14 bases. This CDR3 comprises 14 residues. The CDR3 coding sequence is TGTGCCAGTAGCCCCACCAGGGGTGATTCACCCCTCCACTTT. Translating gives CASSPTRGDSPLHF.

The chain employs TRBV12-3 or TRBV12-4 and TRBJ1-2; D uncertain. V was clipped by 6 bases and J by 7 bases, with 9 bases between them. This CDR3 region has 11 residues. The CDR3 reads CASSGRGGYTF. DNA for the CDR3: TGTGCCAGCAGCGGCAGAGGTGGCTACACCTTC.

The chain joins TRBV19 to TRBJ1-4; TRBD1 is a possible D gene (5 bases). The CDR3 runs 13 residues. The germline V and J ends were trimmed by 2 bases and 6 bases, with 7 bases remaining between them. Germline CDR1 and CDR2: LNHDA and SQIVND (reference sequence). For the CDR3, the DNA is TGTGCCAGTAGTATACAGGGTTATGAAAAACTGTTTTTT. Protein: CASSIQGYEKLFF.

The sample holds one count of this clone. Within the sample, other DNA sequences also encode this same CDR3. The V gene is TRBV11-2, the J gene TRBJ1-1; 7 bases line up with TRBD1. The germline CDR1 and CDR2 sequences are SGHAT and FQNNGV. The CDR3 is 14 residues long. V lost 6 bases to trimming and J lost 1 base; unmatched junction nucleotides: 5. The CDR3, as DNA: TGTGCCAGCAGTTCGGACAGGTGGAACACTGAAGCTTTCTTT. It specifies CASSSDRWNTEAFF.

The V gene is TRBV19, the J gene TRBJ1-1; D is perhaps TRBD1 (5 bases). V was shortened by 3 bases and J by 5 bases, with 16 bases between the two germline ends. CDR3 size: 15 residues. Germline V lookup: CDR1 LNHDA, CDR2 SQIVND (reference sequence). The CDR3 sequence is CASSIFGAGGTEAFF. The DNA of the CDR3 is TGTGCCAGTAGTATCTTCGGGGCCGGGGGAACTGAAGCTTTCTTT.

This chain uses TRBV29-1 with TRBJ2-7, with 10 positions matching TRBD1. Germline V lookup: CDR1 SQVTM, CDR2 ANQGSEA. V lost 4 bases, J lost 7 bases, and 4 bases stayed unmatched. The CDR3 consists of 12 residues. As DNA, the CDR3 is TGCAGCGTTGCGGACAGGGGGTTGGAGCAGTACTTC. This sequence encodes CSVADRGLEQYF.

This clone occurred a few times. This chain links TRBV19 with TRBJ2-3, with 9 bases fitting TRBD2. With 10 bases clipped from V and 1 base from J, the junction kept 6 bases outside the gene matches. CDR1 LNHDA and CDR2 SQIVND come from the germline V gene (reference sequence). The CDR3 contains 14 residues. CDR3 residues: CATRKREGTDTQYF. Here the CDR3 DNA reads TGTGCCACCCGAAAGCGGGAGGGCACAGATACGCAGTATTTT. The variable domain in full, with the rest retrieved from reference TRBV19 and TRBJ2-3, is DGGITQSPKYLFRKEGQNVTLSCEQNLNHDAMYWYRQDPGQGLRLIYYSQIVNDFQKGDIAEGYSVSREKKESFPLTVTSAQKNPTAFYLCATRKREGTDTQYFGPGTRLTVL.

The chain has TRBV7-8 and TRBJ1-5; 8 bases line up with TRBD1. The CDR3 covers 13 residues. Germline assignment: CDR1 SGHVS and CDR2 FQNEAQ. J was trimmed by 4 bases and V by 9 bases; bases with no gene match: 5. The CDR3: CASCRDRNQPQHF. The CDR3 DNA reads TGTGCCAGTTGCCGGGACAGGAATCAGCCCCAGCATTTT.